This T cell receptor (beta chain) was recorded in a study of cytomegalovirus exposure and HLA in healthy donors (dated by TCRdb to 2016 to 2017). Looking at the study overall: An earlier analysis of roughly 630 of the donors reported more than 250 Gb of sequence data and 117 million unique TCR beta sequences from about 180 million T cells. Because of strong linkage in the cohort, roughly five DR-DQ haplotypes were treated as single units for association and clustering. To study patterns of TCR occurrence, a later analysis re-analyzed previously published TCR beta repertoires from several hundred donors and added high-resolution HLA genotyping. Donor age, sex, ethnicity and CMV serostatus were compiled alongside the repertoire data. On average, 235,054 unique TCR beta nucleotide sequences were sequenced per donor among 350 to 400 genotyped donors of the cohort, with 15% to 20% of those sequences being non-productive. The number of typed donors differed by locus: about 629-630 for A, B, C, DRB1 and DQB1; roughly 510 for DQA1; 606 for DPA1; and 400 to 480 for DPB1. Rather than drawing on any new phenotypic data, the later analysis identified candidate immune exposures from TCR beta sequences and the way those sequences occurred across donors. A later genetic analysis took genome-wide SNP genotypes for about 65% of the 666 donors and used that subset as a discovery cohort. Every repertoire in the discovery cohort had been generated on one and the same sequencing platform. The aim of the study was to test whether cataloging public T cell receptors could identify signatures of past pathogen exposure. In addition to the first cohort of several hundred subjects, a separate validation cohort of approximately 110 different subjects was used. To decide whether each TCR beta V gene segment behaved as functional or pseudogenic, an earlier analysis of approximately 620 of the donors relied on high-throughput TCR beta sequencing. The study combined high-throughput TCR immunosequencing, statistical association of individual TCRs with disease status, and machine learning to predict cytomegalovirus infection status. Among the roughly 410 genotyped donors, approximately 76% belonged to the genetic ancestry cluster associated with self-reported Caucasian donors. Roughly 300 gigabases of sequencing data and 91 million or so unique TCR sequences made up an early release that covered approximately 700 HLA-typed donors. The study profiled the T cell repertoires of under 850 subjects by immunosequencing and related them to cytomegalovirus serostatus. HLA typing covered class I and class II loci at four-digit resolution.

The cohort comprised 550 to 700 healthy bone marrow donors. All cohort members were sampled while nominally healthy, although unrecorded immune exposures were likely present. The donor was CMV seropositive and belonged to the group of some 290 seropositive cohort members. A peripheral blood sample was provided by each donor, and peripheral blood mononuclear cells were used for TCR beta sequencing. The Qiagen DNeasy Blood Extraction Kit was used to extract genomic DNA from the blood cell samples. With respect to this clone: Its antigen is unknown. One base away there is no much larger clone; base qualities are not given.

Receptors were amplified or captured by the immunoSEQ multiplex PCR assay. For the multiplex PCR, a mixture combining 60 forward primers for TCR Vbeta segments and 13 reverse primers for TCR Jbeta segments was used. The CDR3 region of rearranged TCR beta genes was amplified from genomic DNA by a multiplex PCR assay. The amplified TCR beta libraries were sequenced on the Illumina HiSeq System as 87-base-pair reads. The authors processed their data as follows. A later analysis tallied approximately 87 million unique TCR beta chains across the 700 or so repertoires, and about 10 million of those chains were shared by two or more donors. Raw reads were error-corrected and collapsed into unique sequences by a nearest-neighbor algorithm in which closely related sequences were merged to remove PCR and sequencing errors. To assign V, D and J gene segments, CDR3 sequences were aligned to IMGT reference sequences. For a sequence to be retained, at least a six-nucleotide match to both a V gene segment and a J gene segment was required. Rearrangements were called productive when the CDR3 lacked stop codons and stayed in frame with V and J; all others were non-productive. Following IMGT convention, CDR3 was defined as the stretch from the second conserved V-encoded cysteine to the conserved J-encoded phenylalanine. In an earlier analysis of more than 550 of the donors, sequences lacking an unambiguous match to a single V gene segment were excluded. In an earlier analysis of 450 to 700 of the donors, V segments were called functional above 56.7% productive rearrangements and were called segregating when the between-donor standard deviation exceeded 5%. A statistical classification framework was built to diagnose cytomegalovirus status from the catalog of TCR beta chain sequences. V and J gene assignment, in a later analysis, came from comparing TCR nucleotide sequences with IMGT/GENE-DB human TR gene sequences. Using the TCRdist pipeline, a later analysis assigned CDR3 sequences along with most-parsimonious VDJ recombination scenarios. In a later analysis, each TCR beta chain was defined by its CDR3 amino acid sequence together with its V-gene family, and reads lacking a unique V-gene family were excluded. In a later analysis, fewer than 650 highly shared, low-generation-probability nucleotide sequences were removed to address suspected cross-contamination and a sequencing artifact. In a later analysis, a clonal expansion index was calculated for each public chain from normalized within-repertoire ranks of inferred template counts. A later analysis computed generation probabilities with a VDJ recombination model fitted to out-of-frame rearrangements, and checked the results against IGoR. A later analysis scored TCR-TCR, TCR-HLA and TCR-CMV co-occurrence with hypergeometric tests, applying a repertoire-size bias correction to TCR pairs. In a later analysis, false discovery rates were estimated by permuting HLA or CMV assignments 20 times. In a later analysis, co-occurring TCRs were grouped using DBSCAN, with TCRdist sequence similarity added in when clustering inside HLA-allele-positive subsets. For co-occurrence clustering, repertoires with fewer than 30,000 or more than 120,000 public chains were excluded, along with a handful of repertoires with anomalous nucleotide sharing. Here the immuneACCESS table is served through TCRdb, limited to in-frame sequences with V and J called. Missing clones are a known gap in these copies; in checked studies unresolved V genes cover under half, and the rest lacks a known reason. The V and J calls and clone size come from that table; D and trimming were worked out from the DNA. The sample table lists about 150,000 clones, 80% of them with a count of one. Of the sample, around 6% falls within the top ten clones.

The CDR3 numbers 14 residues from cysteine through phenylalanine. CDR3 DNA only is kept here, 42 bases in frame from base 1. CDR1 and CDR2 were assigned from the germline V gene as SNHLY and FYNNEI. V loses 6 bases, J loses 4 bases, and the germline ends lie 15 bases apart. Overall study outcomes, separate from this receptor: Assigning TCR associations to individual alleles was difficult when HLA alleles, especially DR and DQ, strongly co-occurred. The classifier was reported to diagnose cytomegalovirus status with high specificity and sensitivity in both the original and validation cohorts. Correlated functional status among segregating V segments might reflect linkage disequilibrium, but an unknown experimental factor could not be ruled out. A later analysis associated about 17,000 TCR beta sequences with specific HLA alleles at a false discovery rate of 0.05. Most TCR sequences were observed very rarely across donors, whereas some public TCRs were present in many individuals. Because HLA typing was missing for some donors at each locus, association tests included only the typed subset. A few of the identified cytomegalovirus-associated TCR beta chains were confirmed in vitro to be specific for cytomegalovirus antigens. According to a later analysis, most CMV-associated TCR beta chains appeared to be HLA-restricted, and the HLA associations seemed to be driven largely by CMV exposure. For the cohort, immune exposure information was limited to CMV serostatus. In a later analysis, HLA-associated TCR beta chains showed more clonal expansion and lower generation probabilities than non-associated chains that were equally common. V-gene and J-gene trimming of TCR beta chains was associated with a missense DCLRE1C variant in a later genetic analysis, and the association was replicated in an independent cohort. A later analysis found that TCR association rates varied across HLA loci, with DRB1 alleles showing the most associated TCRs and HLA-C alleles the fewest. In an earlier analysis of some 640 of the donors, most TCR beta V segments were observed in productive rearrangements about 87% or about 30% of the time, broadly matching IMGT annotations. A further reported finding was that TCR beta sequences accurately predicted the HLA-A and HLA-B alleles for most subjects in the first cohort. Roughly uniform sequencing depth across donors was assumed in presence/absence analyses, although this assumption may not hold. The authors suggested that the approach could potentially be extended to other disease states and immunological phenotypes. According to a later analysis, parvovirus B19, influenza, CMV and Epstein-Barr virus appeared linked to several top co-occurrence clusters. According to a later genetic analysis, donors in an Asian-associated ancestry cluster had fewer N-insertions in productive TCRs than the roughly 670-donor mean. Only TCR beta chains were sequenced in this cohort, and the absence of alpha or paired-chain data limited detectable features. Some IMGT-functional V segments, including TRBV6-2 and TRBV6-3, could not be distinguished by the 87-base-pair reads and were therefore excluded. A total of 150 to 200 TCR beta chains were listed by the study as associated with cytomegalovirus. A cluster of highly shared sequence variants was judged likely to represent a technical artifact of the sequencing pipeline. Because counts were too low, roughly 16 rarely observed V segments, including chromosome 9 orphons, were excluded from the earlier analysis of 587 of the donors.

This TCR was recovered from a woman aged 40 to 50 in good health and CMV-seropositive. The sequence joins TRBV2 to TRBJ1-1, and perhaps TRBD1 as D gene, on 5 matching bases. Material for sequencing was PBMCs. The nucleotide sequence is given as TGTGCCAGCAGAGGAGGGGACGGAGGCACTGAAGCTTTCTTT. This encodes CASRGGDGGTEAFF.